This T cell receptor beta chain is from a study of T cell changes during pregnancy in multiple sclerosis (dated by TCRdb to between 2019 and 2020). Background on the whole study: In women with multiple sclerosis, the researchers looked at how the T cell repertoire shifted as pregnancy progressed.

The library was built by means of the immunoSEQ multiplex PCR assay. What TCRdb holds here is the immuneACCESS table cut down to in-frame rearrangements. Part of the clones is not present; checked against another copy, under half of the missing clones reflect an unresolved V gene, and the others are unexplained. Within this sample are about 58,000 clones, with about 90% of them counted one time only. Of the sample, 0.49% falls within the top ten clones. This clone has just one count. This receptor's antigen is unknown. Base qualities are not recorded, but no much larger clone differs from it by a single base. CDR1 and CDR2 were assigned from the germline V gene as SNHLY and FYNNEI. Its CDR3 holds 14 amino acids, cysteine through phenylalanine. Solely the CDR3 DNA is kept, with 42 bases framed from the first base. Ends trimmed: V by 5 bases, J by 6 bases; bases unmatched to a gene: 8.

Sequencing used CD4+ T cells from peripheral blood mononuclear cells, obtained after pregnancy. The TCR was taken from a female donor in good health, enrolled as a control in a pregnancy study. The chain uses TRBV2 and TRBJ1-2; 8 bases in between match TRBD1. DNA sequence: TGTGCCAGCAGTCTGGGACAGGCGGCGGATGGCTACACCTTC. It specifies CASSLGQAADGYTF.